This TCR beta chain comes out of a study of regulatory T cells in long-lasting Graves disease. About the study: Graves' patients who were just diagnosed had used antithyroid drugs for under 3 months.

Looked up from germline, CDR1 is LGHDT and CDR2 is YNNKEL (reference sequence). V gave up 3 bases and J gave up 1 base; unmatched junction bases: 3. This CDR3 comprises 15 residues. In the case of this clonotype: Possible read error: a much larger clone is one base away.

Time point: newly diagnosed GD, antithyroid drugs for less than 3 months. Researchers made the TCR library from RNA that was extracted from PBMCs. Patients with Graves' disease were diagnosed by American Thyroid Association guidelines. The authors built TCR beta libraries using iRepertoire HTBI primers and Arm-PCR of CDR3 regions. Original handling: The samples included under 75 TRBV and 14 to 15 TRBJ segments. TCRdb passed the multiplex PCR reads through MiXCR, listing each CDR3 protein once. TCRdb's processing, not the authors' own work, is the source of the V and J calls. The sample has a few hundred thousand distinct CDR3 sequences; approximately 15% are singletons. This sample also belongs to another study, concerning T cells in Graves' hyperthyroidism and ophthalmopathy. That investigation notes: Hyperthyroidism was newly diagnosed in patients aged 18 to 65 (duration under 2 months).

The sample in question was peripheral blood mononuclear cells (PBMCs), obtained at new diagnosis, from a patient treated with antithyroid drugs. This clonotype was obtained from a man aged 35 to 55 with Graves disease. This chain uses TRBV3-1 with TRBJ2-3, with TRBD2 matching 8 bases. The CDR3: CASSHIAGRTDTQYF. In DNA, the CDR3 is TGTGCCAGCAGCCACATAGCGGGGCGCACAGATACGCAGTATTTT.